Listed below are T cell receptor beta chains from one sample, sequenced in a study of blood T cell repertoires in COVID-19. Repertoires were generated with immunoSEQ multiplex PCR, while TCRdb's copy carries only in-frame clones and drops some. The table includes a few hundred thousand clones, roughly 91% detected once. Specimen: PBMCs or T cells enriched from blood (not recorded which). These receptors were obtained from a man younger than 35 who had recovered from COVID-19. Both conserved end residues are part of each CDR3. The D gene is left open where the match is weak. Only some rows state a clone size, as once, few, many or a class for expanded clones.

CDR3 DNA: TGTGCCAGCAGCGCGGGACAGGTTAATGAAAAACTGTTTTTT; CDR3 protein: CASSAGQVNEKLFF; J gene: TRBJ1-4; clone size: NA; V gene: TRBV5-5; D gene: TRBD1
CDR3 DNA: TGTGCCAGCGGTATTGCGGGAGAGCAAGAGACCCAGTACTTC; CDR3 protein: CASGIAGEQETQYF; J gene: TRBJ2-5; clone size: NA; V gene: TRBV2; D gene: TRBD2
CDR3 DNA: TGCGCCAGCAGCTTGGCCGAAGCGGGAACACCAGACGAGCAGTTCTTC; CDR3 protein: CASSLAEAGTPDEQFF; J gene: TRBJ2-1; clone size: NA; V gene: TRBV5-1; D gene: TRBD2
CDR3 DNA: TGTGCCAGCAGCCACAACAGGGGGCCACCCTACGAGCAGTACTTC; CDR3 protein: CASSHNRGPPYEQYF; J gene: TRBJ2-7; clone size: NA; V gene: TRBV3-1/TRBV3-2; D gene: TRBD1
CDR3 DNA: TGTGCCAGCAGTGAATTTAGGTTGAGGAGCCCCTACGAGCAGTACTTC; CDR3 protein: CASSEFRLRSPYEQYF; J gene: TRBJ2-7; clone size: NA; V gene: TRBV6-1; D gene: NA
CDR3 DNA: TGTGCCAGCTCACCAACTACTGAGCAGTACTTC; CDR3 protein: CASSPTTEQYF; J gene: TRBJ2-7; clone size: NA; V gene: TRBV18; D gene: NA
CDR3 DNA: TGCGCCAGCAGTGAGGCAGCGGGCTACAATGAGCAGTTCTTC; CDR3 protein: CASSEAAGYNEQFF; J gene: TRBJ2-1; clone size: NA; V gene: TRBV10-1; D gene: NA
CDR3 DNA: TGTGCCAGCAGCTTGAACGGGGGGTACAATGAGCAGTTCTTC; CDR3 protein: CASSLNGGYNEQFF; J gene: TRBJ2-1; clone size: NA; V gene: TRBV5-8; D gene: TRBD2
CDR3 DNA: TGTGCCAGTAGTTTCGGGACAGGGGTTTCCTACGAGCAGTACTTC; CDR3 protein: CASSFGTGVSYEQYF; J gene: TRBJ2-7; clone size: few; V gene: TRBV19; D gene: TRBD1
CDR3 DNA: TGTGCCAGCAGTTTATTGGGGGCTAAACTGTTTTTT; CDR3 protein: CASSLLGAKLFF; J gene: TRBJ1-4; clone size: NA; V gene: TRBV27; D gene: NA
CDR3 DNA: TGTGCCAGCTCATCGCACAGGGGTTCGGATTCACCCCTCCACTTT; CDR3 protein: CASSSHRGSDSPLHF; J gene: TRBJ1-6; clone size: NA; V gene: TRBV18; D gene: TRBD1
CDR3 DNA: TGTGCCAGCTCACCCCGGGACAAAAATCCCGGGGAGCTGTTTTTT; CDR3 protein: CASSPRDKNPGELFF; J gene: TRBJ2-2; clone size: NA; V gene: TRBV18; D gene: NA
CDR3 DNA: TGTGCCAGCAGCCTCCACCGAAGGGACAGACTGAACACTGAAGCTTTCTTT; CDR3 protein: CASSLHRRDRLNTEAFF; J gene: TRBJ1-1; clone size: NA; V gene: TRBV5-8; D gene: TRBD1
CDR3 DNA: TGCGCCAGCCAGCGGGAGGGCGAGACCCAGTACTTC; CDR3 protein: CASQREGETQYF; J gene: TRBJ2-5; clone size: NA; V gene: TRBV5-1; D gene: TRBD2
CDR3 DNA: TGCGCCAGAATCGGGACAGCGTATAGCAATCAGCCCCAGCATTTT; CDR3 protein: CARIGTAYSNQPQHF; J gene: TRBJ1-5; clone size: NA; V gene: TRBV10-1; D gene: TRBD1
CDR3 DNA: TGTGCCAGCAGCTTAGCGCGTGAGGGAGTCGGCGGGGAGCTGTTTTTT; CDR3 protein: CASSLAREGVGGELFF; J gene: TRBJ2-2; clone size: NA; V gene: TRBV7-9; D gene: NA
CDR3 DNA: TGCAGCGTTTATACAGTTGAGACCCAGTACTTC; CDR3 protein: CSVYTVETQYF; J gene: TRBJ2-5; clone size: NA; V gene: TRBV29-1; D gene: NA
CDR3 DNA: TGTGCCAGCAGTTTAGTAAGGAGCGGGGGGCATAAGACCCAGTACTTC; CDR3 protein: CASSLVRSGGHKTQYF; J gene: TRBJ2-5; clone size: NA; V gene: TRBV28; D gene: TRBD2
CDR3 DNA: TGTGCCAGCAGCGTAACCGGGACAACTAACTATGGCTACACCTTC; CDR3 protein: CASSVTGTTNYGYTF; J gene: TRBJ1-2; clone size: NA; V gene: TRBV2; D gene: NA
CDR3 DNA: TGTGCCAGCAGCCAGAGTGCTAGCGGGAGCGTCGAGCAGTACTTC; CDR3 protein: CASSQSASGSVEQYF; J gene: TRBJ2-7; clone size: NA; V gene: TRBV3-1/TRBV3-2; D gene: TRBD2
CDR3 DNA: TGTGCCAGCCATTCCCGCGGGGAGAAGACTTTTTACGAGCAGTACTTC; CDR3 protein: CASHSRGEKTFYEQYF; J gene: TRBJ2-7; clone size: NA; V gene: TRBV9; D gene: NA
CDR3 DNA: TGTGCCAGCAGCCCTGTTCCAGGGCCCGGCTACACCTTC; CDR3 protein: CASSPVPGPGYTF; J gene: TRBJ1-2; clone size: NA; V gene: TRBV7-9; D gene: NA
CDR3 DNA: TGTGCCAGCAAATACAGGGACACTGAAGCTTTCTTT; CDR3 protein: CASKYRDTEAFF; J gene: TRBJ1-1; clone size: NA; V gene: TRBV6-5; D gene: NA